The TCR beta chain under discussion was sequenced for a study of blood T cell repertoires in COVID-19. In the original analysis: Estimation of nucleated cell counts was performed using reference gene primer amplification. Repertoires were generated with immunoSEQ multiplex PCR, while TCRdb's copy carries only in-frame clones and drops some. The V and J calls and the clone size are those of that table, but D and trimming were determined from the DNA. The sample includes around 260,000 clones, about 90% of them seen just once. The CDR3 consists of 12 residues. The germline V gene has CDR1 DFQATT and CDR2 SNEGSKA (reference sequence). The V and J ends lost 6 bases and 0 bases respectively, with 9 bases between them.

This chain uses TRBV20-1 with TRBJ2-7; D is undetermined. The sequenced sample was peripheral blood. This clonotype was obtained from a woman aged 50 to 65 with acute or convalescent COVID-19. The CDR3 spells CSASAYSYEQYF. CDR3 in DNA: TGCAGTGCGAGTGCCTACTCCTACGAGCAGTACTTC.